This T cell receptor (beta chain) was recovered during a study of memory CD4+ T cells and cytomegalovirus serostatus. Findings of the study overall: Suggested: most of the CMV-linked TCR signature lies in CD4+ memory cells. Of 150 to 200 reported CMV TCRbeta sequences, around 63 were found in memory CD4+ repertoires.

Remarks on this clone: Its specificity is not known.

The sort gate was single viable CD3+CD4+CD8-CD45RO+ cells for memory CD4+ T cells. After thawing, CD4+ T cells were positively selected. In the original analysis: Out-of-frame sequences were removed, leaving 2 million or so distinct TCRbeta sequences. Using immunoSEQ multiplex PCR, the repertoire was profiled, and TCRdb retains in-frame clones only, with some absent. V, J and clone size were drawn from that table, and D and trimming were deduced from the DNA. The table shows approximately 46,000 clones, with around 74% occurring only once. The CDR3 contains 15 residues. CDR1 and CDR2 (germline): KGHSH, LQKENI. The junction had 4 bases not matched to a gene; V was cut back by 0 bases and J by 6 bases.

The origin of this receptor is an adult in good health and CMV-seropositive. The chain joins TRBV18 to TRBJ2-3; 9 positions agree with TRBD1. Sequencing was carried out using memory CD4+ T cells from blood. Here the CDR3 DNA reads TGTGCCAGCTCACCACCGGGACAGGGACGTGATACGCAGTATTTT. This sequence encodes CASSPPGQGRDTQYF.